The clone carrying this TCR beta chain appeared many times. The target antigen is unknown. The sample belongs to a study of T cell repertoires in cytomegalovirus infection. Study findings and constraints: Cumulative public TCR beta family frequency identified carriers of CMV plus the relevant HLA.

TCRdb independently ran MiXCR on the reads; one entry per CDR3 protein. The table has under 250,000 distinct CDR3 sequences, over 9% seen once. V lost 5 bases to trimming and J lost 3 bases; unmatched junction nucleotides: 7. The CDR3 loop spans 16 amino acids. Germline-derived CDR1 and CDR2 are SGHTA and FQGNSA. The sequence was collected from a human donor in good health (CMV status not recorded). Some clones in this sample may be carry-over from other donors' samples. The material sequenced was PBMCs. The rearrangement joins TRBV7-2 to TRBJ2-2; 9 nucleotides agree with TRBD1. The CDR3 DNA follows: TGTGCCAGCAGCCTCCACAGGGGGCTGGACACCGGGGAGCTGTTTTTT. It encodes CASSLHRGLDTGELFF.